This T cell receptor (beta chain) came from a study of T cell clonotyping in hematopoietic cell transplantation. In the study overall: Pretransplant recipient samples were taken after cytoreduction. Study conclusions and caveats: Few recipient clonotypes overlapped donors; over 95% were de novo at given depth. Graft donor and pretransplant recipient Inverse Simpson Index values predicted broader posttransplant TCR diversity.

As concerns this clone: The antigen is undetermined.

Noted time point: recipient sample about 28 days before transplant, after cytoreduction. Recipients were bled about 28 days pretransplant and at posttransplant days 30, 100, 180. Clones were read by immunoSEQ multiplex PCR, and TCRdb kept only the in-frame ones, dropping some. The sample has more than 20,000 clones, around 84% seen once. The clonotype was recovered from a woman aged 55 to 70 with acute myeloid leukemia. Some clones in this sample may be carry-over from other donors' samples. This sample comprised peripheral blood mononuclear cells, obtained before stem cell transplant.

This chain's CDR3 is CATSRARLDSGNTIYF. Written as DNA, the CDR3 is TGTGCCACCAGCAGAGCAAGATTGGACAGCGGAAACACCATATATTTT. V is TRBV15 and J is TRBJ1-3; perhaps TRBD1 as D (6 bases). Germline assignment: CDR1 LNHNV and CDR2 YYDKDF (reference sequence). Trimming removed 1 base from V and 4 bases from J, with 14 bases in between. This CDR3 is 16 amino acids long.